This TCR beta chain is drawn from a study of blood T cell repertoires in COVID-19. For the study at large: PBMCs, B-cell-depleted T cells, or T cells were the source of the cDNA or gDNA that made up the material.

How the authors handled the data: Amplification of reference gene primers provided the estimated nucleated cell counts. The method was immunoSEQ multiplex PCR; TCRdb's version includes in-frame clones alone and lacks a portion of them. The DNA was the basis for D and trimming; V, J and clone size are from that table. Among 160,000 or so clones listed, about 85% were seen once. Germline V gene data show CDR1 as SGDLS and CDR2 as YYNGEE. The CDR3 is 20 amino acids. V was clipped by 0 bases and J by 5 bases, with 27 bases between them. Seattle enrolled patients during active infection and tracked them longitudinally.

Material: peripheral blood. The V and J genes are TRBV9 and TRBJ2-1; the D gene is possibly TRBD2 (6 bases). This TCR derives from a woman aged 50 to 65 with COVID-19, enrolled during active disease. CDR3 DNA sequence: TGTGCCAGCAGCGTAGCTACGGGGGAAACTACACATTTCGCCCACAATGAGCAGTTCTTC. It is translated as CASSVATGETTHFAHNEQFF.